This passage covers 7 T cell receptor beta chains from one sample sequenced in a study of T-cell reconstitution after alpha-beta-depleted transplantation in children. During its preparation, the TCRbeta library received unique molecular identifiers. MiXCR, run by TCRdb on the PCR reads, gives a single entry per CDR3 protein. This table holds 800,000 to 1,000,000 distinct CDR3 sequences, roughly 31% found once. Here the sequenced sample was PBMCs, mostly from graft donor cells, taken 360 days after TCRalphabeta/CD19-depleted stem cell transplant. The origin of the receptors is a boy younger than two who had a stem cell transplant for SCID, so the T cells may come from the graft donor.

DNA of the CDR3: TGTGCCAGCAGCTTATCAAACGACAGGGCGGGCTATGGCTACACCTTC. As protein: CASSLSNDRAGYGYTF. The chain uses TRBV7-2 and TRBJ1-2, with 7 bases fitting TRBD1. The V gene end was trimmed by 2 bases and the J gene end by 4 bases; junction bases not matched to a gene: 10. Germline lookup yields CDR1 SGHTA and CDR2 FQGNSA. This CDR3 has 16 residues.

This chain links TRBV20-1 with TRBJ1-2; TRBD1 aligns across 7 bases. There are 14 residues in the CDR3. Germline lookup yields CDR1 DFQATT and CDR2 SNEGSKA (reference sequence). The J segment lost 8 bases and the V segment lost 0 bases, leaving 9 bases of the junction unmatched. The CDR3 loop is CSARDKQGRTGYTF. The CDR3 DNA reads as TGCAGTGCTAGAGACAAACAGGGGAGGACGGGCTACACCTTC.

Of note for this clonotype: This could be a read error, since a much larger clone is one nucleotide away. The V and J genes are TRBV28 and TRBJ2-7, with 11 bases fitting TRBD2. CDR1 and CDR2 from the germline V gene are MDHEN and SYDVKM. This CDR3 has 15 amino acids. The CDR3 DNA sequence: TGTGCCAGCACTTTATGGGTAGCGGGGGGGAACGAGCAGTACTTC. This codes for CASTLWVAGGNEQYF.

This chain links TRBV12-3 or TRBV12-4 with TRBJ2-1; 10 nucleotides align to TRBD2. The ends lost 2 bases at V and 8 bases at J; junction bases unmatched: 3. The CDR3 contains 14 residues. As DNA, the CDR3 is TGTGCCAGCAGTTTATCTAGCGGGGGTTATGAGCAGTTCTTC. Residues: CASSLSSGGYEQFF.

The chain combines TRBV20-1 with TRBJ2-7; 8 positions agree with TRBD2. The CDR3 spans 15 residues. With 1 base clipped from V and 5 bases from J, the junction kept 10 bases outside the gene matches. The V gene's germline CDR1 is DFQATT and CDR2 SNEGSKA (reference sequence). As DNA, the CDR3 is TGCAGTGCTAGAGGCCTAGGCGGGGGGTTCGACGAGCAGTACTTC. Protein product: CSARGLGGGFDEQYF.

This clonotype was picked up a small number of times. The chain links TRBV6-1 to TRBJ1-1; D gene ambiguous. This CDR3 is 12 amino acids long. The germline V gene encodes CDR1 MNHNS and CDR2 SASEGT. The V end lost 4 bases, the J end lost 6 bases, and 9 bases lay between the germline ends. Written as DNA, the CDR3 is TGTGCCAGCAGTGGGCCCGCAGCTGAAGCTTTCTTT. Translation gives CASSGPAAEAFF.

A few counts support this clonotype. The gene calls are TRBV10-3 and TRBJ2-7, with 7 bases that match TRBD1. Germline CDR1 is ENHRY and CDR2 is SYGVKD. The ends lost 5 bases at V and 3 bases at J; junction bases unmatched: 13. The CDR3 sequence is 16 residues long. CDR3 in DNA: TGTGCCATCAGTTCCCGCTCATCGACAGGGATCTACGAGCAGTACTTC. It specifies CAISSRSSTGIYEQYF.